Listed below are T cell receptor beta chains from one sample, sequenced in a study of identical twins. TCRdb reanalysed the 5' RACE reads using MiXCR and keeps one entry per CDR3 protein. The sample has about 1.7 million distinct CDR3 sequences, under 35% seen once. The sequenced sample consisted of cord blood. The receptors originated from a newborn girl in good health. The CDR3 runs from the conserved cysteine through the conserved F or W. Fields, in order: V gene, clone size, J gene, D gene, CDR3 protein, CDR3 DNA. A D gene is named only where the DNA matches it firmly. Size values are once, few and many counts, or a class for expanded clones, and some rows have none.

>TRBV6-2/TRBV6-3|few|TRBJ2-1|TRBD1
CASSLNRPGQEYNEQFF
TGTGCCAGCAGTCTCAACCGACCGGGACAGGAGTACAATGAGCAGTTCTTC
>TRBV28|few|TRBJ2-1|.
CASSLGLVYQFF
TGTGCCAGCAGTTTGGGACTCGTGTACCAGTTCTTC
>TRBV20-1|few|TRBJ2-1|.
CSALDPHHDEQFF
TGCAGTGCTTTAGACCCCCACCACGATGAGCAGTTCTTC
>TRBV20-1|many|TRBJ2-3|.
CSARALTDTQYF
TGCAGTGCTAGAGCCCTTACAGATACGCAGTATTTT
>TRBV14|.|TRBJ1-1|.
CASSQAGTPTEAFF
TGTGCCAGCAGCCAAGCCGGGACACCCACTGAAGCTTTCTTT
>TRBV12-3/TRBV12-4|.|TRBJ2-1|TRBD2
CASSANSGGPYNEQFF
TGTGCCAGCAGTGCCAATAGCGGGGGGCCCTACAATGAGCAGTTCTTC
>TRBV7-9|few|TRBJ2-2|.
CASSLDWFRDSGELFF
TGTGCCAGCAGCTTAGATTGGTTTCGGGATTCCGGGGAGCTGTTTTTT
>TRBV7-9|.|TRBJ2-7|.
CASSLPGTASYEQYF
TGTGCCAGCAGCTTGCCGGGGACCGCATCCTACGAGCAGTACTTC
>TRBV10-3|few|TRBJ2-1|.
CPISPWGIIFEDEQFF
TGTCCCATCAGCCCCTGGGGCATTATATTCGAGGATGAGCAGTTCTTC
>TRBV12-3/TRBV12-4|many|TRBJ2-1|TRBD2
CASSSGLAPNNEQFF
TGTGCCAGCAGTTCTGGACTAGCGCCCAACAATGAGCAGTTCTTC
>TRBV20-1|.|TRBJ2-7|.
CSALASHEQYF
TGCAGTGCCCTAGCGAGCCACGAGCAGTACTTC
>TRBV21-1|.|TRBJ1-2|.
CASSLRTEANYGYTF
TGTGCCAGCAGCTTACGGACGGAAGCTAACTATGGCTACACCTTC
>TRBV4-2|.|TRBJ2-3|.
CASSPATRRDTQYF
TGTGCCAGCAGCCCTGCGACTAGGAGGGATACGCAGTATTTT
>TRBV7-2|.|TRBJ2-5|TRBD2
CASSLDSGGAEVTQYF
TGTGCCAGCAGCTTAGATAGCGGGGGGGCCGAGGTGACCCAGTACTTC
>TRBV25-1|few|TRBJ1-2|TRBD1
CASSEMGQGGNYGYTF
TGTGCCAGCAGTGAAATGGGACAGGGGGGCAACTATGGCTACACCTTC
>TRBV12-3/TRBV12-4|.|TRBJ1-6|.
CASTRGSSYNSPLHF
TGTGCCAGCACTCGAGGGAGCTCCTATAATTCACCCCTCCACTTT
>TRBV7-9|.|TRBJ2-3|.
CASSTDWAASTDTQYF
TGTGCCAGCAGCACTGATTGGGCGGCTAGCACAGATACGCAGTATTTT
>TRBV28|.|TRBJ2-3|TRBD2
CASSFPGRTGTDTQYF
TGTGCCAGCAGTTTCCCCGGGAGGACGGGTACAGATACGCAGTATTTT
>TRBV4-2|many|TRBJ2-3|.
CASSQGGPPYF
TGTGCCAGCAGCCAAGGTGGTCCCCCGTATTTT
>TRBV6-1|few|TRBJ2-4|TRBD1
CASSEGADRETWYF
TGTGCCAGCAGTGAAGGGGCTGACAGGGAAACTTGGTACTTC
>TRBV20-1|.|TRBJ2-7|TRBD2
CSAMQLAESYNEQYF
TGCAGTGCTATGCAACTAGCGGAAAGCTACAATGAGCAGTACTTC
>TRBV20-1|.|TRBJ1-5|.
CSARGPLRGGQPQHF
TGCAGTGCTAGAGGGCCTTTACGGGGCGGTCAGCCCCAGCATTTT
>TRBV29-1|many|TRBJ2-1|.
CSVWDNNEQFF
TGCAGCGTTTGGGACAACAATGAGCAGTTCTTC
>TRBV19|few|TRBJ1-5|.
CASSTRGVAQPQHF
TGTGCCAGTAGTACGCGAGGGGTAGCTCAGCCCCAGCATTTT
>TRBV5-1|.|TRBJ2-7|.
CASSRDPSVYEQYF
TGCGCCAGCAGCCGGGACCCCTCTGTCTACGAGCAGTACTTC
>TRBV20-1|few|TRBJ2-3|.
CSAHTQYF
TGCAGTGCTCATACGCAGTATTTT
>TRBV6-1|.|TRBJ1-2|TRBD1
CASRISRTGVSLYGYTF
TGTGCCAGCAGAATCTCCCGGACAGGGGTCTCTCTCTATGGCTACACCTTC
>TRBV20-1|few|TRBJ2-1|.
CSVLSGDNEQFF
TGCAGTGTCCTCTCCGGGGACAATGAGCAGTTCTTC
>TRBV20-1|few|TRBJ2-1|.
CSAGKDKNEQFF
TGCAGTGCGGGTAAAGATAAAAATGAGCAGTTCTTC
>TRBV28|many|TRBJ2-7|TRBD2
CASSFLGSGSAYEQYF
TGTGCCAGCAGTTTTTTAGGTAGCGGGAGCGCCTACGAGCAGTACTTC
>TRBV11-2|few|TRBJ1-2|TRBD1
CASSSLGTGVNGYTF
TGTGCCAGCAGCTCCCTGGGGACAGGGGTGAATGGCTACACCTTC
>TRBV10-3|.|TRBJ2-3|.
CARRHREDTQYF
TGTGCCAGGCGCCACAGGGAAGATACGCAGTATTTT
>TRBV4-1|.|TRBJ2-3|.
CASSYILGPNTQYF
TGCGCCAGCAGCTATATACTAGGACCCAATACGCAGTATTTT
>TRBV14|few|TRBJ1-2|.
CASSQDLFPILDYGYTF
TGTGCCAGCAGCCAAGATCTCTTCCCCATACTGGACTATGGCTACACCTTC
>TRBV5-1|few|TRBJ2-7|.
CASSLVRQQGSHEQYF
TGCGCCAGCAGCTTGGTACGTCAACAGGGTTCCCACGAGCAGTACTTC
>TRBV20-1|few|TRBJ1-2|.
CSARDQALYGYTF
TGCAGTGCTAGAGATCAGGCACTCTATGGCTACACCTTC
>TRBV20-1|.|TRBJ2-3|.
CSARELITDTQYF
TGCAGTGCTAGAGAACTAATCACAGATACGCAGTATTTT
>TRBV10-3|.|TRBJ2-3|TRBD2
CAISPRTSGDTQYF
TGTGCCATCAGCCCTAGGACTAGTGGGGATACGCAGTATTTT
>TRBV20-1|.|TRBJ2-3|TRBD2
CSARSSGGFSDTQYF
TGCAGTGCTAGAAGTAGCGGGGGGTTTTCAGATACGCAGTATTTT
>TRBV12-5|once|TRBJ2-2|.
CASGLVRNTGELFF
TGTGCTAGTGGTTTGGTGCGGAACACCGGGGAGCTGTTTTTT
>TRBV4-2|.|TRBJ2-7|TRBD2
CASSQGGSGRADRYEQYF
TGTGCCAGCAGCCAGGGGGGTAGCGGGAGGGCCGATCGCTACGAGCAGTACTTC
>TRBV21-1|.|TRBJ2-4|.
CANLILDGSAKNIQYF
TGTGCCAACCTAATACTAGACGGGTCAGCCAAAAACATTCAGTACTTC
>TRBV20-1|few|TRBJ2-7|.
CSVSPAGEPYEQYF
TGCAGTGTTAGCCCAGCGGGTGAACCTTACGAGCAGTACTTC
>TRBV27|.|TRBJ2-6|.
CASSFAQEGYSGANVLTF
TGTGCCAGCAGTTTTGCCCAGGAGGGGTACTCTGGGGCCAACGTCCTGACTTTC
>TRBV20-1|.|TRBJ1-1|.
CSARPLKASTRSWGITEAFF
TGCAGTGCGAGACCCCTAAAGGCCTCCACCCGCAGTTGGGGTATCACTGAAGCTTTCTTT
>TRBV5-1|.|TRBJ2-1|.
CASSLNVGGGYNEQFF
TGCGCCAGCAGCTTGAACGTGGGAGGGGGGTACAATGAGCAGTTCTTC
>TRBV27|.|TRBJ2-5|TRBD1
CASSSVGDRDQETQYF
TGTGCCAGCAGTTCCGTCGGGGACAGGGACCAAGAGACCCAGTACTTC
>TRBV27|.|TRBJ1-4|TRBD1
CASSFHRGEEKLFF
TGTGCCAGCAGTTTTCACAGGGGAGAAGAAAAACTGTTTTTT
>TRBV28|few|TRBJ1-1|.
CASSFTVDTEAFF
TGTGCCAGCAGTTTTACGGTGGACACTGAAGCTTTCTTT
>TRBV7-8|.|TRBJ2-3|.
CASSLGTVTSTDTQYF
TGTGCCAGCAGCTTAGGGACAGTTACTAGCACAGATACGCAGTATTTT
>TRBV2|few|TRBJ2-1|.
CASSDVDTYNEQFF
TGTGCCAGCAGTGATGTAGACACCTACAATGAGCAGTTCTTC
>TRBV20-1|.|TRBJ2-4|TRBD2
CSARGGTSAYF
TGCAGTGCTAGAGGTGGGACTAGCGCGTACTTC
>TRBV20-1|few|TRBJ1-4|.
CSASGYTEKLFF
TGCAGTGCTAGTGGGTACACTGAAAAACTGTTTTTT